The 21 T cell receptor beta chains below come from one sample, sequenced in a study of early T cells in non-severe SARS-CoV-2 infection. TCRdb reprocessed the 5' RACE reads with MiXCR, giving one entry per CDR3 protein. The table has around 80,000 distinct CDR3 sequences, about 10% seen once. Sequencing used whole blood, obtained at baseline. Receptors were obtained from an adult who was a healthcare worker with PCR-confirmed SARS-CoV-2 infection or an uninfected control (not recorded which).

This clonotype has ten or more counts. The V gene is TRBV6-5, the J gene TRBJ1-1, with a possible D match to TRBD1 (6 bases). The germline gives CDR1 MNHEY, CDR2 SVGAGI. V dropped 4 bases and J dropped 4 bases, with 13 bases sitting between them. This CDR3 region has 14 residues. The CDR3 loop is CASSSLGGRTEAFF. In nucleotides, the CDR3 is TGTGCCAGCAGTTCTCTCGGGGGCCGCACTGAAGCTTTCTTT.

The V and J genes are TRBV6-6 and TRBJ2-3, with TRBD2 matching 7 bases. This CDR3 has 15 residues. Germline V lookup: CDR1 MNHNY, CDR2 SVGAGI (reference sequence). With 0 bases clipped from V and 5 bases from J, the junction kept 5 bases outside the gene matches. This CDR3 reads CASSYSSGRIDTQYF. CDR3 coding DNA: TGTGCCAGCAGTTACTCTAGCGGGCGGATAGATACGCAGTATTTT.

This rearrangement joins TRBV10-3 to TRBJ1-5; no reliable D call. The germline V and J ends were trimmed by 10 bases and 1 base, with 8 bases remaining between them. Germline V gene lookup returns CDR1 ENHRY and CDR2 SYGVKD. This CDR3 contains 12 residues. The CDR3 nucleotides read TGTGCCACCAGCGGGAGCAATCAGCCCCAGCATTTT. This sequence encodes CATSGSNQPQHF.

The chain is built from TRBV5-1 and TRBJ2-7; maybe TRBD2 (7 bases). V was cut by 3 bases and J by 5 bases, with 21 bases left in between. Germline V CDR1 and CDR2: SGHRS, YFSETQ. This CDR3 is built from 16 residues. As DNA, the CDR3 is TGCGCCAGCAGCTGGGGGCCGCGGGAGCCCCGGGACGAGCAGTACTTC. This gives the protein CASSWGPREPRDEQYF. Filled out from reference TRBV5-1 and TRBJ2-7, the complete variable domain reads KAGVTQTPRYLIKTRGQQVTLSCSPISGHRSVSWYQQTPGQGLQFLFEYFSETQRNKGNFPGRFSGRQFSNSRSEMNVSTLELGDSALYLCASSWGPREPRDEQYFGPGTRLTVT.

This clonotype turned up a few times. This chain connects TRBV7-6 to TRBJ2-3; the D gene could be TRBD1 or TRBD2 (5 bases each). The CDR3 runs 17 residues. Trimming shortened V by 2 bases and J by 2 bases, and 17 bases separated the two germline ends. Germline V gene sequence: CDR1 SGHVS, CDR2 FNYEAQ. CDR3 in DNA: TGTGCCAGCAGCTTAATGACCGGCCGGGGCCCCACAGATACGCAGTATTTT. Protein sequence: CASSLMTGRGPTDTQYF.

This clonotype was counted only a few times. The rearrangement uses TRBV28 and TRBJ1-1, with D maybe TRBD1 (6 bases). Germline lookup yields CDR1 MDHEN and CDR2 SYDVKM. Trimming left V 8 bases short and J 6 bases short, with 19 bases between. The CDR3 totals 14 residues. DNA of the CDR3: TGTGCCAGCCGGGATATCCATTGGACAGCTGAAGCTTTCTTT. Translated, it gives CASRDIHWTAEAFF.

This clonotype was seen a few times. The chain joins TRBV19 to TRBJ2-7, with D possibly being TRBD1 (6 bases). Germline V gives CDR1 LNHDA, CDR2 SQIVND (reference sequence). CDR3 length: 14 amino acids. Trimming took off 4 bases at V and 0 bases at J, with 10 bases between the two ends. As DNA, the CDR3 is TGTGCCAGTAGTAGCCGGGACAACTCCTACGAGCAGTACTTC. As protein: CASSSRDNSYEQYF. Drawing the rest from reference TRBV19 and TRBJ2-7, the complete variable domain is DGGITQSPKYLFRKEGQNVTLSCEQNLNHDAMYWYRQDPGQGLRLIYYSQIVNDFQKGDIAEGYSVSREKKESFPLTVTSAQKNPTAFYLCASSSRDNSYEQYFGPGTRLTVT.

The table lists this clonotype with many counts. The chain recombines TRBV18 with TRBJ1-5; tentative D call: TRBD1 (5 bases). This CDR3 is built from 14 residues. The germline V gene encodes CDR1 KGHSH and CDR2 LQKENI. Between the trimmed V and J ends, which lost 2 bases and 7 bases, there was a span of 12 bases. The CDR3 DNA reads as TGTGCCAGCTCACCATCGGGACGAGGGCAGCCCCAGCATTTT. Translation gives CASSPSGRGQPQHF. The entire variable domain, with the rest obtained from reference TRBV18 and TRBJ1-5, is as follows: NAGVMQNPRHLVRRRGQEARLRCSPMKGHSHVYWYRQLPEEGLKFMVYLQKENIIDESGMPKERFSAEFPKEGPSILRIQQVVRGDSAAYFCASSPSGRGQPQHFGDGTRLSIL.

The chain uses TRBV7-2 and TRBJ2-5, with TRBD2 matching 7 bases. The germline V gene encodes CDR1 SGHTA and CDR2 FQGNSA. The CDR3 sequence is 14 residues long. With 6 bases clipped from V and 2 bases from J, the junction kept 6 bases outside the gene matches. CDR3 nucleotides: TGTGCCAGCAGTCCGGGAGGCCTACAAGAGACCCAGTACTTC. Translating gives CASSPGGLQETQYF.

This clonotype was recorded a few times. The chain couples TRBV28 to TRBJ2-5; perhaps TRBD2 as D (6 bases). Germline values: CDR1 MDHEN, CDR2 SYDVKM. This CDR3 spans 14 amino acids. The V end was cut by 8 bases, the J end by 2 bases, with 15 bases between. As DNA, the CDR3 is TGTGCCAGCGTACACCTGGGGGGTCAAGAGACCCAGTACTTC. Translating gives CASVHLGGQETQYF.

This clonotype was found many times. The chain employs TRBV3-1 and TRBJ2-1; the D is unclear. V was trimmed by 1 base and J by 2 bases, leaving 12 bases between them. This CDR3 is 16 amino acids long. Germline lookup yields CDR1 LGHDT and CDR2 YNNKEL (reference sequence). The CDR3 region is CASSQGGELAYNEQFF. For the CDR3, the DNA is TGTGCCAGCAGCCAAGGAGGCGAGTTGGCCTACAATGAGCAGTTCTTC.

The V call is TRBV20-1, the J call TRBJ1-2, with a weak D call TRBD1 (5 bases). Trimming shortened V by 6 bases and J by 0 bases, and 11 bases separated the two germline ends. CDR3 length: 13 residues. CDR1 is DFQATT, CDR2 SNEGSKA, per germline (reference sequence). The CDR3, as DNA: TGCAGTGCATCCAGGGTAACTAACTATGGCTACACCTTC. Protein product: CSASRVTNYGYTF.

The sample holds many counts of this clonotype. V usage is TRBV30 and J usage is TRBJ1-1; maybe TRBD1 (5 bases). Trimming pared 5 bases from V and 3 bases from J, leaving 7 bases between. Germline V CDR1 and CDR2: GTSNPN, SVGIG (reference sequence). The CDR3 loop spans 11 amino acids. The CDR3 DNA is TGTGCCTGGCAGGGATACACTGAAGCTTTCTTT. Encoded protein: CAWQGYTEAFF.

V is TRBV19 and J is TRBJ2-4, with 8 bases lining up with TRBD1. Germline V gene lookup returns CDR1 LNHDA and CDR2 SQIVND (reference sequence). The V segment lost 4 bases and the J segment 10 bases; nucleotides outside the gene matches: 18. The CDR3 is 17 amino acids. The CDR3 loop reads CASSTRQGTGPRRIQYF. CDR3 nucleotides: TGTGCCAGTAGTACTCGACAGGGGACAGGTCCCCGCAGGATTCAGTACTTC.

The CDR3 DNA is TGTGCCAGCAGCGGACAGGGGGCAACTAATGAAAAACTGTTTTTT. Amino acids: CASSGQGATNEKLFF. This chain uses TRBV2 with TRBJ1-4, with 10 bases aligning to TRBD1. This CDR3 is built from 15 residues. With 6 bases clipped from V and 0 bases from J, the junction kept 1 base outside the gene matches. From germline, CDR1 is SNHLY and CDR2 FYNNEI.

The sample holds a few counts of this clonotype. The chain combines TRBV9 with TRBJ2-7, with 9 bases matching TRBD1. Losses at the gene ends were 4 bases for V and 3 bases for J; bases not matched to a gene: 5. This CDR3 region has 14 residues. The V gene's germline CDR1 is SGDLS and CDR2 YYNGEE. As DNA, the CDR3 is TGTGCCAGCAGCCCGACAGGGGGGGACTACGAGCAGTACTTC. This codes for CASSPTGGDYEQYF.

The chain combines TRBV27 with TRBJ2-7; no reliable D call. Germline loops: CDR1 MNHEY, CDR2 SMNVEV (reference sequence). V lost 0 bases to trimming and J lost 4 bases, with 13 bases between them. The CDR3 length is 15 residues. CDR3 coding DNA: TGTGCCAGCAGTTTATCGGGCAGTTTGGGGTACGAGCAGTACTTC. It codes for CASSLSGSLGYEQYF.

Many counts were recorded for this clonotype. This chain uses TRBV27 with TRBJ1-6; unclear D gene. The length of the CDR3 is 14 residues. Trimming shortened V by 6 bases and J by 7 bases, and 13 bases separated the two germline ends. Germline values: CDR1 MNHEY, CDR2 SMNVEV (reference sequence). The CDR3 reads CASSSGSGNSPLHF. The CDR3 DNA reads as TGTGCCAGCAGCTCCGGGAGCGGGAATTCACCCCTCCACTTT.

This clonotype has ten or more counts. This rearrangement joins TRBV28 to TRBJ2-7; TRBD2 matches 7 bases. This CDR3 spans 14 amino acids. Losses at the gene ends were 6 bases for V and 0 bases for J; bases not matched to a gene: 5. CDR1 and CDR2 from the germline V gene are MDHEN and SYDVKM. The CDR3: CASRSGASSYEQYF. DNA for the CDR3: TGTGCCAGCAGAAGCGGGGCCAGCTCCTACGAGCAGTACTTC.

The gene calls are TRBV12-3 or TRBV12-4 and TRBJ2-7; 7 nucleotides line up with TRBD2. This CDR3 region has 13 residues. With 9 bases clipped from V and 7 bases from J, the junction kept 12 bases outside the gene matches. CDR3 nucleotide sequence: TGTGCCAGTGGACGGGCGGGAGTCGAAGAGCAGTACTTC. Translating it yields CASGRAGVEEQYF.

This chain joins TRBV7-9 and TRBJ1-1, with D perhaps TRBD1 (5 bases). The V and J ends lost 8 bases and 3 bases respectively, with 22 bases between them. The CDR3 spans 16 residues. The germline V gene encodes CDR1 SEHNR and CDR2 FQNEAQ (reference sequence). CDR3 sequence: CASPGTEGPPDTEAFF. CDR3 sequence (DNA): TGTGCCAGCCCGGGGACTGAGGGGCCGCCGGACACTGAAGCTTTCTTT.